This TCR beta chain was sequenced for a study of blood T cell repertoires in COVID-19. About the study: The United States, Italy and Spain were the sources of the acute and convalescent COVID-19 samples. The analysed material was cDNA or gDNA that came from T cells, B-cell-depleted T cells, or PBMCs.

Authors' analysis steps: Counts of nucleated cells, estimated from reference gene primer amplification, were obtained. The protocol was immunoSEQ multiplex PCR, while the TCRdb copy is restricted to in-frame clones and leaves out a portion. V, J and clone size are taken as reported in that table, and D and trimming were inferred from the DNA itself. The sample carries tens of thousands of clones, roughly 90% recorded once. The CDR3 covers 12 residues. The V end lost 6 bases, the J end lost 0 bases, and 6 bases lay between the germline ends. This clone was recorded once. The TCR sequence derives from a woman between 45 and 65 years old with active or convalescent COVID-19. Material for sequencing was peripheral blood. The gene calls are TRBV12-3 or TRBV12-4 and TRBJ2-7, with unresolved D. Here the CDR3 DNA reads TGTGCCAGCAGCCGGAGCTCCTACGAGCAGTACTTC. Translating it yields CASSRSSYEQYF.